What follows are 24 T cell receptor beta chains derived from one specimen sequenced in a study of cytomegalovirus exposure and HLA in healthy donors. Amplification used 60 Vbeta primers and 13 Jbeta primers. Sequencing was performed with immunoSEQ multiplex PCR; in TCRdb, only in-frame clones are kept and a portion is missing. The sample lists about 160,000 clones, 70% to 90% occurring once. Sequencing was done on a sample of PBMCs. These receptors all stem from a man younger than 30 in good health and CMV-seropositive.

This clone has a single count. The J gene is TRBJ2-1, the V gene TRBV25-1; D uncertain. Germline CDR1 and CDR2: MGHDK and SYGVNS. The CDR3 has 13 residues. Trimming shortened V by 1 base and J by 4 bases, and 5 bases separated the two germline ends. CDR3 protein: CASSELTYNEQFF. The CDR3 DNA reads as TGTGCCAGCAGTGAATTGACTTACAATGAGCAGTTCTTC.

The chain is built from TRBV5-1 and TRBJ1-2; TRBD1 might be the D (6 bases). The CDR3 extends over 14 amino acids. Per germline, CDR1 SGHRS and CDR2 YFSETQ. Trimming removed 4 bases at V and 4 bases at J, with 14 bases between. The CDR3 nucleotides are TGCGCCAGCAGCCCTGACAGGAACGTCTATGGCTACACCTTC. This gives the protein CASSPDRNVYGYTF.

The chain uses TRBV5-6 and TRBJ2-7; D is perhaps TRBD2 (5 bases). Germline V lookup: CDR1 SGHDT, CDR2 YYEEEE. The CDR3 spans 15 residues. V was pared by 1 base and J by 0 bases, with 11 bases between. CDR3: CASSLRGLSSYEQYF. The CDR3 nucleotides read TGTGCCAGCAGCTTGCGAGGGTTATCCTCCTACGAGCAGTACTTC.

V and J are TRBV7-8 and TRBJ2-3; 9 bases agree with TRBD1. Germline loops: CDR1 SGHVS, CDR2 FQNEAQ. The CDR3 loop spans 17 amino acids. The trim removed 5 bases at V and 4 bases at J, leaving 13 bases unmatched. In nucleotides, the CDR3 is TGTGCCAGCAGCGATAAGCTACAGGGGGCCCGAGCAGATACGCAGTATTTT. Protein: CASSDKLQGARADTQYF.

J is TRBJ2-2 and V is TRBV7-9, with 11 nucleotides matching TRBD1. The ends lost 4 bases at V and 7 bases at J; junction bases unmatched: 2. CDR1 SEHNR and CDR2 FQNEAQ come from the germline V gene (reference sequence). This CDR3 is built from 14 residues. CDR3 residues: CASSSGQGVGELFF. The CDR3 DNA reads TGTGCCAGCAGCTCGGGACAGGGGGTCGGGGAGCTGTTTTTT. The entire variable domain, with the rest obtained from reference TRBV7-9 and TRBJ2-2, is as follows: DTGVSQNPRHKITKRGQNVTFRCDPISEHNRLYWYRQTLGQGPEFLTYFQNEAQLEKSRLLSDRFSAERPKGSFSTLEIQRTEQGDSAMYLCASSSGQGVGELFFGEGSRLTVL.

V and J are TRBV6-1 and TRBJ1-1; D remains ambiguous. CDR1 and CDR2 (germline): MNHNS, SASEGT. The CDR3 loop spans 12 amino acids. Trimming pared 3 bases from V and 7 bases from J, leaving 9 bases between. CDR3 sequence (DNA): TGTGCCAGCAGTGATGGTACAGATGAAGCTTTCTTT. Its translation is CASSDGTDEAFF.

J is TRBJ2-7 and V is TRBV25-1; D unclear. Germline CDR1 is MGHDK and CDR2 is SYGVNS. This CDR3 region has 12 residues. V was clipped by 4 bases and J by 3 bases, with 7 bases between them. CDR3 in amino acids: CASSVAGYEQYF. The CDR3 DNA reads TGTGCCAGCAGTGTGGCTGGCTACGAGCAGTACTTC.

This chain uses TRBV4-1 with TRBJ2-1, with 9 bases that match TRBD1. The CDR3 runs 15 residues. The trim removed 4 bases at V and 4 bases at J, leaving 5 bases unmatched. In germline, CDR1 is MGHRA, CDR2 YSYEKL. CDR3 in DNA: TGCGCCAGCAGCCCAGGGACAGGGACATACAATGAGCAGTTCTTC. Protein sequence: CASSPGTGTYNEQFF.

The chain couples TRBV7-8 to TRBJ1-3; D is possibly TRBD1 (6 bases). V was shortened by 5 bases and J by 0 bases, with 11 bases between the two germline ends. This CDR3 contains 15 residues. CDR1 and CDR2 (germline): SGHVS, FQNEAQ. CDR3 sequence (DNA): TGTGCCAGCAGCCCCCAGGGGCTCTCTGGAAACACCATATATTTT. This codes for CASSPQGLSGNTIYF.

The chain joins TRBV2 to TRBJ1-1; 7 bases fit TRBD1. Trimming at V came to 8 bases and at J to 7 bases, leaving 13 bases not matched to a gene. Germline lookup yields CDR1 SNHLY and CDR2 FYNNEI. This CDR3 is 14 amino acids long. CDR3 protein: CASGSGQILNEAFF. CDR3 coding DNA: TGTGCCAGCGGATCGGGACAGATCTTAAATGAAGCTTTCTTT.

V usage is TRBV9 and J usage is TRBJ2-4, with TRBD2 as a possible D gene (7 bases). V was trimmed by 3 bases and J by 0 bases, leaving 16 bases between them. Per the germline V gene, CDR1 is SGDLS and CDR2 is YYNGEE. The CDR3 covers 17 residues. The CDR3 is CASSDDLGGLAKNIQYF. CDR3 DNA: TGTGCCAGCAGCGATGATTTGGGGGGGCTAGCCAAAAACATTCAGTACTTC. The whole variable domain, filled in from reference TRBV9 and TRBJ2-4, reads DSGVTQTPKHLITATGQRVTLRCSPRSGDLSVYWYQQSLDQGLQFLIQYYNGEERAKGNILERFSAQQFPDLHSELNLSSLELGDSALYFCASSDDLGGLAKNIQYFGAGTRLSVL.

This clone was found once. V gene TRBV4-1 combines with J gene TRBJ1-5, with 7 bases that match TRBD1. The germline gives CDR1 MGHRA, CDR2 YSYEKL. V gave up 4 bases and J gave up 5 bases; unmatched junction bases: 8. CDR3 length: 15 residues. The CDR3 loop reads CASSLDRVEDQPQHF. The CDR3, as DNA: TGCGCCAGCAGCCTCGACAGGGTCGAGGATCAGCCCCAGCATTTT.

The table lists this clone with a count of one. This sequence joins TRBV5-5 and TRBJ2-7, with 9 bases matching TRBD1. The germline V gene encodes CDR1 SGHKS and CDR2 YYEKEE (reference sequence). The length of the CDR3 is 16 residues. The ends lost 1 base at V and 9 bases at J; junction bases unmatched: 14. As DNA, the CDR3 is TGTGCCAGCAGCTTGATGTCCGGACAGGGGTCTCGAGTGCAGTACTTC. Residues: CASSLMSGQGSRVQYF.

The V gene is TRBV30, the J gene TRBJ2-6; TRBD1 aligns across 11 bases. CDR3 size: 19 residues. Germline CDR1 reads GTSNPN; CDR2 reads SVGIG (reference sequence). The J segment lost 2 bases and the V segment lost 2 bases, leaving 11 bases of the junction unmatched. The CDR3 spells CAWSSGTGGRGPGANVLTF. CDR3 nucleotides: TGTGCCTGGAGTTCCGGGACAGGGGGTAGGGGGCCTGGGGCCAACGTCCTGACTTTC.

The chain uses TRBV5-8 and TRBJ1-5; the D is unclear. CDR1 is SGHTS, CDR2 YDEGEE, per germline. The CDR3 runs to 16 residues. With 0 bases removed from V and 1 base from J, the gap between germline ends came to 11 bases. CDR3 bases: TGTGCCAGCAGCTTGGGGGTCGCGGGGAGCAATCAGCCCCAGCATTTT. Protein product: CASSLGVAGSNQPQHF.

The CDR3 spells CASSYLNTGELFF. CDR3 DNA sequence: TGCGCCAGCAGCTACTTAAACACCGGGGAGCTGTTTTTT. The genes are TRBV5-1 and TRBJ2-2; D remains ambiguous. The length of the CDR3 is 13 residues. Germline CDR1 is SGHRS and CDR2 is YFSETQ. Deletions cut 3 bases from V and 2 bases from J, with 5 bases between.

The CDR3 here is CASSIDRPGGNEQFF. CDR3 sequence (DNA): TGTGCCAGCAGTATCGACAGACCCGGGGGCAATGAGCAGTTCTTC. The gene calls are TRBV2 and TRBJ2-1; D perhaps matches TRBD2 (6 bases). Trimming shortened V by 5 bases and J by 6 bases, and 17 bases separated the two germline ends. In germline, CDR1 is SNHLY, CDR2 FYNNEI. The CDR3 extends over 15 amino acids.

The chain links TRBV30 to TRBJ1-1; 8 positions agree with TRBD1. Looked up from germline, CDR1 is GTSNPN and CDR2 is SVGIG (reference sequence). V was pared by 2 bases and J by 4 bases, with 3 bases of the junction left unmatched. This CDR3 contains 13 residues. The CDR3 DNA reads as TGTGCCTGGAGTTTTACAGGGGGCACTGAAGCTTTCTTT. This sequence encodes CAWSFTGGTEAFF.

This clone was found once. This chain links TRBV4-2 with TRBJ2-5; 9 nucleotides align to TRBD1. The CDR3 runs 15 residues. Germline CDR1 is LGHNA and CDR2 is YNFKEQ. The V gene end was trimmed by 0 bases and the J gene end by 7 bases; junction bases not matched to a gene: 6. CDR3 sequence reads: CASSQDRDRARTQYF. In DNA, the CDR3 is TGTGCCAGCAGCCAAGATAGGGACAGGGCCCGGACCCAGTACTTC.

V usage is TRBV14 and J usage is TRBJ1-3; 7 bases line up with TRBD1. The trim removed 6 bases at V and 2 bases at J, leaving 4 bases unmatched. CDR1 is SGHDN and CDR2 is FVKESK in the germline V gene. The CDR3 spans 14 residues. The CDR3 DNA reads TGTGCCAGCAGACCTGGGACAGCTGGAAACACCATATATTTT. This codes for CASRPGTAGNTIYF.

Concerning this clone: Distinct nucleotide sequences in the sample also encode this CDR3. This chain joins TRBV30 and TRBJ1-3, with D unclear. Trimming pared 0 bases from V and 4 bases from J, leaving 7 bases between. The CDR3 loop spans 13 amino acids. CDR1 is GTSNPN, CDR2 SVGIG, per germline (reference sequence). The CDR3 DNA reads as TGTGCCTGGAGTGTACAGACAGGAAACACCATATATTTT. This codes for CAWSVQTGNTIYF.

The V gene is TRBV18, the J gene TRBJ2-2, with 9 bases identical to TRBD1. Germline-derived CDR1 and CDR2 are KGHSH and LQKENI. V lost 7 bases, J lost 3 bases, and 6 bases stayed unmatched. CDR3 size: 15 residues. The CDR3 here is CASFTRTGDTGELFF. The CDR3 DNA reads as TGTGCCAGCTTTACCCGGACAGGGGACACCGGGGAGCTGTTTTTT.

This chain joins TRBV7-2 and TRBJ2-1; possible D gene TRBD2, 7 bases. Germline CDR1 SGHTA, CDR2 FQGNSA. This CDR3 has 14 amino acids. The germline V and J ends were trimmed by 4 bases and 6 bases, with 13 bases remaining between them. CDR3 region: CASSSGGGLNEQFF. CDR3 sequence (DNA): TGTGCCAGCAGCTCGGGCGGGGGCCTCAATGAGCAGTTCTTC.

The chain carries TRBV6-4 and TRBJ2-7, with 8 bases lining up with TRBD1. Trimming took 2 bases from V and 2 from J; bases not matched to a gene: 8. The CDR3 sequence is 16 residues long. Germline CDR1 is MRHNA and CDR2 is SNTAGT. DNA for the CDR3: TGTGCCAGCAGTGACGAACCGACAGGGGATGCCTACGAGCAGTACTTC. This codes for CASSDEPTGDAYEQYF.